Below are 17 T cell receptor beta chains sequenced from a single sample in a study of PD-1 blockade in mismatch repair-deficient tumors. Method: immunoSEQ multiplex PCR; TCRdb's copy keeps in-frame clones and lacks some. This table holds 40,000 to 60,000 clones, over 75% found once. The sequencing here drew on PBMCs, taken before pembrolizumab treatment. The receptor set was obtained from an adult with mismatch repair-deficient cancer.

The chain recombines TRBV5-1 with TRBJ1-1, with TRBD1 matching over 7 bases. The CDR3 loop spans 14 amino acids. The germline gives CDR1 SGHRS, CDR2 YFSETQ. V gave up 2 bases and J gave up 4 bases; unmatched junction bases: 5. Written as DNA, the CDR3 is TGCGCCAGCAGCTTCGGGGCAGGGGGCACTGAAGCTTTCTTT. It yields the protein CASSFGAGGTEAFF. Full variable domain (rest looked up from reference TRBV5-1 and TRBJ1-1): KAGVTQTPRYLIKTRGQQVTLSCSPISGHRSVSWYQQTPGQGLQFLFEYFSETQRNKGNFPGRFSGRQFSNSRSEMNVSTLELGDSALYLCASSFGAGGTEAFFGQGTRLTVV.

The chain recombines TRBV6-6 with TRBJ2-5; TRBD1 matches 8 bases. Germline V gene sequence: CDR1 MNHNY, CDR2 SVGAGI (reference sequence). CDR3 size: 16 residues. V lost 5 bases, J lost 3 bases, and 11 bases stayed unmatched. CDR3 sequence (DNA): TGTGCCAGCAGTCAGAACAGGGGGTGGGGGGAAGAGACCCAGTACTTC. Translating gives CASSQNRGWGEETQYF.

The chain uses TRBV9 and TRBJ2-7; D call uncertain. Between the trimmed V and J ends, which lost 4 bases and 2 bases, there was a span of 16 bases. Germline lookup yields CDR1 SGDLS and CDR2 YYNGEE. The CDR3 has 15 residues. CDR3 sequence (DNA): TGTGCCAGCAGCCCTTCCCCGGGCCTAACCTACGAGCAGTACTTC. As protein: CASSPSPGLTYEQYF.

Note on this clone: Relative to the germline gene, one junction end is altered; a read error may explain this. The rearrangement uses TRBV7-7 and TRBJ2-1, with 8 bases lining up with TRBD1. The germline V gene encodes CDR1 SSHAT and CDR2 FNYEAQ (reference sequence). The CDR3 contains 13 residues. This CDR3 reads CASSLGTGSEQFF. CDR3 nucleotides: TGTGCTAGCAGCCTGGGGACAGGCAGTGAGCAGTTCTTC.

The genes are TRBV9 and TRBJ2-7; 9 bases match TRBD2. V was pared by 0 bases and J by 2 bases, with 3 bases of the junction left unmatched. CDR1 SGDLS and CDR2 YYNGEE come from the germline V gene. This CDR3 is 15 amino acids long. The CDR3 nucleotides are TGTGCCAGCAGCGTAGCTAGCGGGAACACCTACGAGCAGTACTTC. The encoded protein is CASSVASGNTYEQYF.

The rearrangement joins TRBV5-1 to TRBJ2-5; weak D call: TRBD2 (5 bases). Trimming took off 0 bases at V and 7 bases at J, with 16 bases between the two ends. This CDR3 comprises 15 residues. Germline loops: CDR1 SGHRS, CDR2 YFSETQ. The CDR3 nucleotides are TGCGCCAGCAGCTTGGACCGGAGCGGCTCGGGGACCCAGTACTTC. It codes for CASSLDRSGSGTQYF.

The V and J genes are TRBV7-9 and TRBJ1-1, with D hard to call. Germline assignment: CDR1 SEHNR and CDR2 FQNEAQ (reference sequence). The CDR3 runs 14 residues. Trimming stripped 1 base from V and 3 bases from J, with 9 bases between. CDR3 loop: CASSLGRSDTEAFF. The CDR3 DNA is TGTGCCAGCAGCTTAGGTCGTTCGGACACTGAAGCTTTCTTT. Based on the CDR3 plus reference TRBV7-9 and TRBJ1-1, the full variable domain is DTGVSQNPRHKITKRGQNVTFRCDPISEHNRLYWYRQTLGQGPEFLTYFQNEAQLEKSRLLSDRFSAERPKGSFSTLEIQRTEQGDSAMYLCASSLGRSDTEAFFGQGTRLTVV.

The chain uses TRBV7-2 and TRBJ2-5; D remains unclear. The CDR3 has 15 amino acids. Deletions cut 6 bases from V and 5 bases from J, with 19 bases between. Germline V gene sequence: CDR1 SGHTA, CDR2 FQGNSA. DNA for the CDR3: TGTGCCAGCAGTCCTTGGACGGGTCCTCCGGAGACCCAGTACTTC. Translation gives CASSPWTGPPETQYF.

The CDR3: CASSLGGTGEYEQYF. As DNA, the CDR3 is TGTGCCAGCAGCTTAGGGGGGACAGGGGAGTACGAGCAGTACTTC. This chain joins TRBV7-9 and TRBJ2-7; TRBD1 aligns across 10 bases. The CDR3 runs to 15 residues. Per the germline V gene, CDR1 is SEHNR and CDR2 is FQNEAQ (reference sequence). The trim removed 1 base at V and 4 bases at J, leaving 4 bases unmatched.

The chain couples TRBV2 to TRBJ2-7; 9 bases line up with TRBD2. The CDR3 is made up of 15 amino acids. Per the germline V gene, CDR1 is SNHLY and CDR2 is FYNNEI. Trimming cost V 6 bases and J 5 bases; bases outside gene matches: 11. CDR3 sequence (DNA): TGTGCCAGCAGACTCAGGGGGATAGCGGGAGACGAGCAGTACTTC. Amino acids: CASRLRGIAGDEQYF.

The chain links TRBV19 to TRBJ1-4, with D uncertain. Trimming removed 5 bases from V and 10 bases from J, with 20 bases in between. This CDR3 is built from 15 residues. Looked up from germline, CDR1 is LNHDA and CDR2 is SQIVND (reference sequence). The CDR3 sequence is CASSPPGTGKRKLFF. CDR3 nucleotide sequence: TGTGCCAGTAGTCCTCCCGGAACGGGGAAAAGAAAACTGTTTTTT.

This sequence joins TRBV28 and TRBJ2-7; 14 nucleotides line up with TRBD2. J was trimmed by 0 bases and V by 10 bases; bases with no gene match: 17. The CDR3 sequence is 19 residues long. CDR1 MDHEN and CDR2 SYDVKM come from the germline V gene. The CDR3 nucleotides are TGTGCCACTAATGGACCGGGACTAGCGGGAGTGGGGAGCTCCTACGAGCAGTACTTC. It translates to CATNGPGLAGVGSSYEQYF.

The V call is TRBV14, the J call TRBJ2-1; D is undetermined. Germline CDR1 SGHDN, CDR2 FVKESK. Trimming cost V 3 bases and J 4 bases, with 10 bases left between them. This CDR3 comprises 14 residues. CDR3 region: CASSQPGPYNEQFF. The CDR3 bases are TGTGCCAGCAGCCAGCCAGGCCCTTACAATGAGCAGTTCTTC.

The chain carries TRBV7-3 and TRBJ1-1, with a weak D call TRBD1 (6 bases). Per the germline V gene, CDR1 is SGHTA and CDR2 is FQGTGA. CDR3 size: 14 residues. Trimming left V 3 bases short and J 2 bases short, with 10 bases between. The CDR3 region has the DNA TGTGCCAGCAGCTTTTCCGGGGGCAACACTGAAGCTTTCTTT. Its protein is CASSFSGGNTEAFF. The variable domain in full, completed from reference TRBV7-3 and TRBJ1-1, reads GAGVSQTPSNKVTEKGKYVELRCDPISGHTALYWYRQSLGQGPEFLIYFQGTGAADDSGLPNDRFFAVRPEGSVSTLKIQRTERGDSAVYLCASSFSGGNTEAFFGQGTRLTVV.

The V gene is TRBV14, the J gene TRBJ2-3, with no clear D. The CDR3 runs to 14 residues. Deletions cut 4 bases from V and 8 bases from J, with 16 bases between. Germline CDR1 SGHDN, CDR2 FVKESK. The CDR3 protein is CASSRAGQGVTQYF. The CDR3 DNA reads as TGTGCCAGCAGCCGCGCCGGTCAAGGAGTTACGCAGTATTTT.

As DNA, the CDR3 is TGTGCCAGCAGCAGGACAGGGGGCACTGAAGCTTTCTTT. The encoded protein is CASSRTGGTEAFF. The chain recombines TRBV6-1 with TRBJ1-1, with 10 bases lining up with TRBD1. Germline-derived CDR1 and CDR2 are MNHNS and SASEGT. The CDR3 covers 13 residues. V trimming: 6 bases; J trimming: 4 bases; junction bases outside the gene matches: 2.

The chain is built from TRBV5-4 and TRBJ2-3; D uncertain. Germline lookup yields CDR1 SGHNT and CDR2 YYREEE (reference sequence). This CDR3 is built from 14 residues. Trimming took 0 bases from V and 0 from J, leaving 5 bases between them. The CDR3 coding sequence is TGTGCCAGCAGCTTGGCAGGCAGCACAGATACGCAGTATTTT. It specifies CASSLAGSTDTQYF.